These 7 T cell receptor beta chains were all obtained from the same sample, sequenced in a study of shared clonotypes between healthy human individuals. It was CD45RO-negative cells, positively selected for CCR7, that made up naive CD8 cells, with terminally differentiated effector memory CD45RA+ cells excluded. Some clones are missing from TCRdb's copy, which holds only in-frame ones; the method was immunoSEQ multiplex PCR. The sample includes around 640,000 clones, approximately 96% seen only once; the top ten take 0.11%. Sequenced: naive CD8+ T cells sorted from blood. The receptors come from a woman aged 30 to 39 in good health.

The chain combines TRBV29-1 with TRBJ2-7, with D uncertain. Germline-derived CDR1 and CDR2 are SQVTM and ANQGSEA. V shed 7 bases and J shed 5 bases, with 12 bases lying between them. The CDR3 sequence is 11 residues long. The chain's CDR3 is CSGGVMNEQYF. The CDR3 bases are TGCAGCGGCGGTGTTATGAACGAGCAGTACTTC.

This sequence joins TRBV28 and TRBJ2-5; D uncertain. V was shortened by 5 bases and J by 5 bases, with 12 bases between the two germline ends. This CDR3 is 13 amino acids long. Looked up from germline, CDR1 is MDHEN and CDR2 is SYDVKM. The DNA of the CDR3 is TGTGCCAGCAGTCCTGAATCCGTGGAGACCCAGTACTTC. This translates into CASSPESVETQYF.

The CDR3 here is CASSLTGGFLSSYEQYF. CDR3 coding DNA: TGCGCCAGCAGTCTGACAGGGGGCTTCCTCAGCTCCTACGAGCAGTACTTC. The chain couples TRBV23-1 to TRBJ2-7; 10 nucleotides match TRBD1. TRBV23-1 is known as an ORF, though its function is uncertain. This CDR3 is built from 17 residues. J lost 0 bases, V lost 4 bases, and 9 bases had no gene match.

The chain is built from TRBV7-9 and TRBJ1-4, with TRBD1 identical over 9 bases. The CDR3 totals 14 residues. V dropped 3 bases and J dropped 4; count of bases not matched to a gene: 0. CDR1 and CDR2 from the germline V gene are SEHNR and FQNEAQ (reference sequence). The CDR3 sequence: CASSLTGGNEKLFF. CDR3 bases: TGTGCCAGCAGCTTGACAGGGGGTAATGAAAAACTGTTTTTT.

The chain combines TRBV14 with TRBJ2-7, with D perhaps TRBD1 (5 bases). There are 15 residues in the CDR3. V was shortened by 4 bases and J by 2 bases, with 15 bases between the two germline ends. Germline V lookup: CDR1 SGHDN, CDR2 FVKESK. The CDR3 here is CASSRVDSLPYEQYF. CDR3 DNA sequence: TGTGCCAGCAGCCGGGTAGACAGTCTTCCCTACGAGCAGTACTTC.

The V call is TRBV27, the J call TRBJ2-1; possibly TRBD1 for D (6 bases). Germline values: CDR1 MNHEY, CDR2 SMNVEV (reference sequence). This CDR3 has 12 residues. The ends were cut back, 11 bases at V and 9 bases at J, with 17 bases in the middle. Written as DNA, the CDR3 is TGTGCCGCCGGAATACAGGGTTTTGAGCAGTTCTTC. It specifies CAAGIQGFEQFF.

The V and J genes are TRBV28 and TRBJ1-5; D gene uncertain. The CDR3 is 12 residues long. V was shortened by 3 bases and J by 6 bases, with 6 bases between the two germline ends. In germline, CDR1 is MDHEN, CDR2 SYDVKM. The CDR3 sequence is CASSFASQPQHF. CDR3 sequence (DNA): TGTGCCAGCAGTTTTGCTTCTCAGCCCCAGCATTTT.